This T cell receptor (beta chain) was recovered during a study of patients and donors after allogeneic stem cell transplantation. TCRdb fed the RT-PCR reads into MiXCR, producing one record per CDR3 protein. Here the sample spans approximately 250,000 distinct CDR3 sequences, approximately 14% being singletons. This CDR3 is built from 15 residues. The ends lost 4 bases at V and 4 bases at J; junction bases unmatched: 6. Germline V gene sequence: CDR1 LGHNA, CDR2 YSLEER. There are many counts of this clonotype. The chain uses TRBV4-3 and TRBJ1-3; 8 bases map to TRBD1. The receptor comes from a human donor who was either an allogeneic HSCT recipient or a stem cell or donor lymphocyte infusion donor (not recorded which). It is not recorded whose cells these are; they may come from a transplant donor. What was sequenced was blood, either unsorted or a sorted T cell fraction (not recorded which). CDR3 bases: TGCGCCAGCAGCCGTACGGACAGGGTCGGAAACACCATATATTTT. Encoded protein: CASSRTDRVGNTIYF.